These T cell receptor beta chains were read from a single sample in a study of blood T cell repertoires in COVID-19. Sequencing used immunoSEQ multiplex PCR; TCRdb keeps in-frame clones, though not all of them. The sample shows almost 400,000 clones, around 87% of them seen only once. Specimen: peripheral blood. These receptors all come from a woman aged 55-70 years with COVID-19, enrolled during active disease. The CDR3 runs from the conserved cysteine through the conserved F or W. The order of the fields is J gene, D gene, clone size, V gene, CDR3 protein, CDR3 DNA. A D gene is named only where the DNA matches it firmly. Clone size is given for some rows only: seen once, a few or many times, or a class if the clone is expanded.

>TRBJ2-1|TRBD2|.|TRBV14
CASSPRGVGNEQFF
TGTGCCAGCAGCCCACGGGGGGTAGGGAATGAGCAGTTCTTC
>TRBJ2-7|.|.|TRBV5-1
CASSSDIYEQYF
TGCGCCAGCAGCTCGGACATTTACGAGCAGTACTTC
>TRBJ1-1|.|.|TRBV7-3
CASSLRGADTEAFF
TGTGCCAGCAGCTTGCGGGGTGCGGACACTGAAGCTTTCTTT
>TRBJ2-1|.|.|TRBV11-2
CASSFREVYNEQFF
TGTGCCAGCAGCTTCAGGGAGGTCTACAATGAGCAGTTCTTC
>TRBJ1-1|TRBD1|.|TRBV27
CASSFGTANTEAFF
TGTGCCAGCAGTTTTGGGACAGCGAACACTGAAGCTTTCTTT
>TRBJ2-7|TRBD1|few|TRBV19
CASTGTATYEQYF
TGTGCCAGTACCGGGACAGCTACCTACGAGCAGTACTTC
>TRBJ1-5|.|.|TRBV6-5
CASGGGFGNQPQHF
TGTGCCAGCGGGGGGGGGTTTGGCAATCAGCCCCAGCATTTT
>TRBJ1-5|.|.|TRBV18
CASSPPGGANQPQHF
TGTGCCAGCTCACCACCGGGGGGGGCGAATCAGCCCCAGCATTTT
>TRBJ2-7|.|.|TRBV7-5
CVRSLSLPGYEQYF
TGTGTCAGAAGCTTATCGCTTCCGGGCTACGAGCAGTACTTC
>TRBJ1-1|.|.|TRBV19
CASTRPQGYMNTEAFF
TGTGCCAGTACCCGACCGCAGGGGTACATGAACACTGAAGCTTTCTTT
>TRBJ2-1|TRBD2|.|TRBV3-1/TRBV3-2
CASSNLGGGSYNEQFF
TGTGCCAGCAGTAACCTGGGGGGGGGCTCCTACAATGAGCAGTTCTTC
>TRBJ2-5|TRBD2|.|TRBV7-2
CASSFLSGGSQYF
TGTGCCAGCAGCTTTCTTAGCGGGGGGTCCCAGTACTTC
>TRBJ1-1|.|few|TRBV4-1
CASSPSAGRDTEAFF
TGCGCCAGCAGCCCTTCAGCAGGGAGGGACACTGAAGCTTTCTTT
>TRBJ1-2|.|.|TRBV30
CAWSAGVGYTF
TGTGCCTGGTCGGCAGGCGTTGGCTACACCTTC
>TRBJ1-6|.|once|TRBV30
CAWSSVQGNNSPLHF
TGTGCCTGGAGTTCGGTGCAGGGCAATAATTCACCCCTCCACTTT
>TRBJ1-1|TRBD1|.|TRBV19
CASSIPGTGNTEAFF
TGTGCCAGTAGTATCCCCGGGACAGGGAACACTGAAGCTTTCTTT
>TRBJ1-5|.|.|TRBV27
CASRPQRGGNQPQHF
TGTGCCAGCAGACCCCAGAGGGGAGGGAATCAGCCCCAGCATTTT
>TRBJ2-5|TRBD2|.|TRBV5-1
CASSAGASGGEETQYF
TGCGCCAGCAGCGCTGGGGCTAGCGGGGGCGAAGAGACCCAGTACTTC
>TRBJ1-6|.|.|TRBV5-8
CASSLIGQGYNSPLHF
TGTGCCAGCAGCTTAATTGGGCAGGGGTATAATTCACCCCTCCACTTT
>TRBJ1-1|TRBD1|once|TRBV9
CASSARTGTGERRDTEAFF
TGTGCCAGCAGCGCCAGGACCGGGACAGGGGAGAGGAGAGACACTGAAGCTTTCTTT
>TRBJ2-2|.|few|TRBV5-1
CASSWGGRTGELFF
TGCGCCAGCAGTTGGGGCGGTCGGACCGGGGAGCTGTTTTTT
>TRBJ1-5|.|.|TRBV4-2
CASSQGVVRGSNQPQHF
TGTGCCAGCAGCCAAGGAGTCGTGAGGGGGAGCAATCAGCCCCAGCATTTT
>TRBJ1-1|.|.|TRBV29-1
CSVGRNMNTEAFF
TGCAGCGTTGGCAGAAACATGAACACTGAAGCTTTCTTT
>TRBJ2-3|.|.|TRBV29-1
CSVERSRAQYF
TGCAGCGTTGAACGGTCCCGGGCGCAGTATTTT
>TRBJ2-5|.|once|TRBV7-9
CASSFSEGTQYF
TGTGCCAGCAGCTTTTCCGAGGGGACCCAGTACTTC
>TRBJ2-2|.|.|TRBV9
CASSGGQNTGELFF
TGTGCCAGCAGCGGGGGACAGAACACCGGGGAGCTGTTTTTT
>TRBJ1-6|.|.|TRBV30
CAWSALGGPYNSPLHF
TGTGCCTGGAGTGCCTTGGGGGGGCCCTATAATTCACCCCTCCACTTT
>TRBJ1-3|.|.|TRBV7-6
CASSLDWSSGNTIYF
TGTGCCAGCAGCCTTGACTGGAGTTCTGGAAACACCATATATTTT
>TRBJ2-1|TRBD2|.|TRBV7-6
CASSLAAGSSGGALTYNEQFF
TGTGCCAGCAGCTTAGCGGCCGGGTCTAGCGGGGGGGCCTTAACCTACAATGAGCAGTTCTTC
>TRBJ2-7|TRBD2|.|TRBV5-4
CATTSRTRSSLEQYF
TGTGCCACCACCTCTAGGACTAGATCGTCCCTCGAGCAGTACTTC